The sequence of this T cell receptor (beta chain) was determined in a study of siplizumab effects on memory and regulatory T cells. Data came from immunoSEQ multiplex PCR; TCRdb stores just in-frame clones and leaves some out. The sample yields some 100,000 clones, approximately 94% seen once. The TCR was taken from a human donor in good health. Source material: Tregs sorted from blood.

Here the CDR3 DNA reads TGTGCCAGCAGCTCGGGGCTAGCGGGAGGAATCGGAGGCACAGATACGCAGTATTTT. Amino acid sequence: CASSSGLAGGIGGTDTQYF. The rearrangement uses TRBV4-2 and TRBJ2-3, with 11 bases lining up with TRBD2. The CDR3 has 19 residues. V dropped 5 bases and J dropped 1; count of bases not matched to a gene: 14. CDR1 is LGHNA and CDR2 is YNFKEQ in the germline V gene.